What follows are 24 T cell receptor beta chains derived from one specimen sequenced in a study of OX40 agonist ivuxolimab in advanced cancers. Measured with immunoSEQ multiplex PCR; TCRdb has only the in-frame clones, and not every one. The data contain under 25,000 clones, around 83% of them singletons. The sample in question was CD4+ or CD8+ T cells sorted from blood, obtained in a trial of the OX40 agonist ivuxolimab. These TCRs come from an adult with an advanced solid tumor such as melanoma, head and neck, liver or kidney cancer.

In this sample, this clone turned up once. The gene calls are TRBV7-2 and TRBJ1-1; no firm D call. From germline, CDR1 is SGHTA and CDR2 FQGNSA. This CDR3 is built from 13 residues. Trimming pared 5 bases from V and 0 bases from J, leaving 7 bases between. The CDR3 DNA reads as TGTGCCAGCAGCCTTCTGATGAACACTGAAGCTTTCTTT. Translation: CASSLLMNTEAFF. Variable domain in full (rest from reference TRBV7-2 and TRBJ1-1): GAGVSQSPSNKVTEKGKDVELRCDPISGHTALYWYRQSLGQGLEFLIYFQGNSAPDKSGLPSDRFSAERTGGSVSTLTIQRTQQEDSAVYLCASSLLMNTEAFFGQGTRLTVV.

This clone was counted a few times. The chain uses TRBV20-1 and TRBJ2-1; D is ambiguous. The CDR3 has 11 residues. The germline gives CDR1 DFQATT, CDR2 SNEGSKA (reference sequence). V lost 0 bases and J lost 8, with 5 bases in between. The CDR3 sequence is CSAREVDEQFF. The CDR3 nucleotides are TGCAGTGCTAGAGAGGTAGATGAGCAGTTCTTC.

The J gene is TRBJ1-2, the V gene TRBV11-3, with D tentatively TRBD1 (6 bases). CDR1 and CDR2 (germline): SGHNT, YENEEA. The CDR3 consists of 18 residues. Between the trimmed V and J ends, which lost 4 bases and 1 base, there was a span of 22 bases. The CDR3 reads CASSCWRKGGFLNYGYTF. The CDR3 nucleotides are TGTGCCAGCAGCTGCTGGCGTAAAGGGGGGTTTCTTAACTATGGCTACACCTTC.

V and J are TRBV7-9 and TRBJ1-1, with TRBD1 matching 8 bases. The CDR3 is 17 amino acids. CDR1 is SEHNR, CDR2 FQNEAQ, per germline (reference sequence). V trimming: 5 bases; J trimming: 0 bases; junction bases outside the gene matches: 11. CDR3 sequence: CASSRGTGVLMNTEAFF. The CDR3 coding sequence is TGTGCCAGCAGCCGAGGGACAGGTGTACTGATGAACACTGAAGCTTTCTTT.

The chain has TRBV19 and TRBJ2-5; D is ambiguous. The CDR3 has 16 amino acids. The V gene's germline CDR1 is LNHDA and CDR2 SQIVND (reference sequence). The V end was cut by 5 bases, the J end by 1 base, with 17 bases between. This CDR3 is CASSAAGTRPQETQYF. The CDR3 DNA follows: TGTGCCAGTAGTGCGGCTGGCACCAGACCCCAAGAGACCCAGTACTTC.

On this clone itself: The sample holds other DNA sequences that translate to the same CDR3. The chain carries TRBV6-6 and TRBJ2-2, with 12 bases that match TRBD1. Germline-derived CDR1 and CDR2 are MNHNY and SVGAGI (reference sequence). V was clipped by 6 bases and J by 4 bases; unmatched bases: 3. The CDR3 extends over 15 amino acids. CDR3 DNA sequence: TGTGCCAGCAGGACGGGACAGGGGGCCACCGGGGAGCTGTTTTTT. This gives the protein CASRTGQGATGELFF.

This chain connects TRBV5-1 to TRBJ2-5; possibly TRBD1 for D (6 bases). Germline V gene data show CDR1 as SGHRS and CDR2 as YFSETQ. The CDR3 runs to 14 residues. Deletions cut 1 base from V and 3 bases from J, with 10 bases between. CDR3: CASSLFPGEETQYF. The CDR3 DNA sequence: TGCGCCAGCAGCTTGTTCCCAGGGGAAGAGACCCAGTACTTC. Combining the CDR3 with reference TRBV5-1 and TRBJ2-5 gives the whole variable domain KAGVTQTPRYLIKTRGQQVTLSCSPISGHRSVSWYQQTPGQGLQFLFEYFSETQRNKGNFPGRFSGRQFSNSRSEMNVSTLELGDSALYLCASSLFPGEETQYFGPGTRLLVL.

The chain's CDR3 is CASSYTRDSYEQYF. Written as DNA, the CDR3 is TGTGCCAGCAGCTACACTCGGGACTCCTACGAGCAGTACTTC. The V and J genes are TRBV7-2 and TRBJ2-7; D may be TRBD2 (5 bases). The CDR3 is 14 amino acids. The germline V gene has CDR1 SGHTA and CDR2 FQGNSA. The V and J ends lost 4 bases and 0 bases respectively, with 10 bases between them. The whole variable domain, remainder taken from reference TRBV7-2 and TRBJ2-7, is GAGVSQSPSNKVTEKGKDVELRCDPISGHTALYWYRQSLGQGLEFLIYFQGNSAPDKSGLPSDRFSAERTGGSVSTLTIQRTQQEDSAVYLCASSYTRDSYEQYFGPGTRLTVT.

J is TRBJ1-3 and V is TRBV6-1, with D maybe TRBD1 (6 bases). CDR3 length: 15 amino acids. Deletions cut 4 bases from V and 0 bases from J, with 10 bases between. Per germline, CDR1 MNHNS and CDR2 SASEGT. The DNA of the CDR3 is TGTGCCAGCAGTGCCGACAGGAGCTCTGGAAACACCATATATTTT. Amino acid sequence: CASSADRSSGNTIYF.

DNA for the CDR3: TGTGCCAGCAGCGTAGCTCCCGGATTAGGAGATACGCAGTATTTT. It translates to CASSVAPGLGDTQYF. The V call is TRBV9, the J call TRBJ2-3, with D uncertain. This CDR3 comprises 15 residues. Germline CDR1 SGDLS, CDR2 YYNGEE. Trimming pared 0 bases from V and 5 bases from J, leaving 13 bases between.

This chain joins TRBV11-3 and TRBJ2-5; no reliable D call. The J call could be wrong; TRBJ2-7 is a better fit for the DNA end. The CDR3 has 17 amino acids. Per the germline V gene, CDR1 is SGHNT and CDR2 is YENEEA. The CDR3 DNA reads as TGTGCCAGCAGCTTAGAGGTGTGGCCCGGAAGCTCCTACGAGCAGTACTTC. Translating gives CASSLEVWPGSSYEQYF.

The V call is TRBV11-2, the J call TRBJ2-1; 9 positions match TRBD2. The V gene's germline CDR1 is SGHAT and CDR2 FQNNGV. The V gene end was trimmed by 2 bases and the J gene end by 8 bases; junction bases not matched to a gene: 4. This CDR3 contains 14 residues. The CDR3 coding sequence is TGTGCCAGCAGCTTACTAGCGGGGAACCATGAGCAGTTCTTC. It specifies CASSLLAGNHEQFF.

Concerning this clone: A junction end diverges from the germline sequence, so it may reflect a read error. The chain employs TRBV15 and TRBJ1-2, with D perhaps matching TRBD1 (5 bases). The CDR3 is 13 amino acids. Germline values: CDR1 LNHNV, CDR2 YYDKDF (reference sequence). In DNA form, the CDR3 reads TGTGCCACCAGCAGAGTTGACAGTACCGTATTTGGCTTC. Translation gives CATSRVDSTVFGF.

The chain joins TRBV6-1 to TRBJ2-1; 9 bases match TRBD1. Germline CDR1 reads MNHNS; CDR2 reads SASEGT. CDR3 length: 15 amino acids. The V and J ends lost 6 bases and 2 bases, in that order; junction bases with no gene match: 5. This chain's CDR3 is CASSEGQGAYNEQFF. CDR3 DNA: TGTGCCAGCAGCGAGGGACAGGGCGCCTACAATGAGCAGTTCTTC.

This sequence joins TRBV18 and TRBJ1-1; 10 nucleotides agree with TRBD1. Germline loops: CDR1 KGHSH, CDR2 LQKENI. Losses at the gene ends were 3 bases for V and 0 bases for J; bases not matched to a gene: 4. This CDR3 spans 16 amino acids. The CDR3 protein is CASSPQTGGLNTEAFF. DNA for the CDR3: TGTGCCAGCTCACCCCAGACAGGGGGCCTGAACACTGAAGCTTTCTTT.

The chain links TRBV11-3 to TRBJ1-2; TRBD1 is a possible D gene (6 bases). Germline V gives CDR1 SGHNT, CDR2 YENEEA. The CDR3 loop spans 14 amino acids. Trimming stripped 1 base from V and 8 bases from J, with 14 bases between. The CDR3 reads CASSLGRSGAGYTF. The CDR3 nucleotides are TGTGCCAGCAGCTTAGGTCGGTCAGGGGCCGGCTACACCTTC.

This clone appeared once. The V and J genes are TRBV7-9 and TRBJ2-7, with 10 bases fitting TRBD2. The V segment lost 2 bases and the J segment 3 bases; nucleotides outside the gene matches: 7. Germline V gene data show CDR1 as SEHNR and CDR2 as FQNEAQ (reference sequence). CDR3 length: 16 residues. CDR3 sequence reads: CASSLSRTSGGYEQYF. The CDR3 region has the DNA TGTGCCAGCAGCTTATCTCGGACTAGCGGAGGCTACGAGCAGTACTTC.

The chain is built from TRBV19 and TRBJ1-5, with TRBD1 matching over 7 bases. Per the germline V gene, CDR1 is LNHDA and CDR2 is SQIVND (reference sequence). The length of the CDR3 is 16 residues. Trimming removed 1 base from V and 0 bases from J; junction bases left unmatched: 3. The CDR3 DNA sequence: TGTGCCAGTAGTATAGGGGACAGCAATAGCAATCAGCCCCAGCATTTT. This codes for CASSIGDSNSNQPQHF.

The chain couples TRBV14 to TRBJ1-6; D not certain. V dropped 0 bases and J dropped 7 bases, with 7 bases sitting between them. From germline, CDR1 is SGHDN and CDR2 FVKESK. The CDR3 contains 14 residues. Written as DNA, the CDR3 is TGTGCCAGCAGCCAAGAGACCCGAAATTCACCCCTCCACTTT. Protein: CASSQETRNSPLHF.

This sequence joins TRBV11-3 and TRBJ1-3; the D is unclear. Trimming cost V 2 bases and J 1 base, with 9 bases left between them. CDR3 size: 15 residues. Germline CDR1 is SGHNT and CDR2 is YENEEA. CDR3 loop: CASSLNRGSGNTIYF. The CDR3 DNA follows: TGTGCCAGCAGCTTAAATCGTGGATCTGGAAACACCATATATTTT.

The rearrangement links TRBV7-2 to TRBJ1-2; 7 bases map to TRBD1. Trimming at V came to 5 bases and at J to 0 bases, leaving 3 bases not matched to a gene. This CDR3 is built from 14 residues. From germline, CDR1 is SGHTA and CDR2 FQGNSA. DNA of the CDR3: TGTGCCAGCAGCCGGGGACAGACTAACTATGGCTACACCTTC. Its protein product is CASSRGQTNYGYTF. Based on the CDR3 plus reference TRBV7-2 and TRBJ1-2, the full variable domain is GAGVSQSPSNKVTEKGKDVELRCDPISGHTALYWYRQSLGQGLEFLIYFQGNSAPDKSGLPSDRFSAERTGGSVSTLTIQRTQQEDSAVYLCASSRGQTNYGYTFGSGTRLTVV.

The chain combines TRBV7-6 with TRBJ1-3; 7 nucleotides align to TRBD1. The CDR3 runs to 16 residues. CDR1 is SGHVS and CDR2 is FNYEAQ in the germline V gene. J lost 0 bases, V lost 5 bases, and 7 bases had no gene match. CDR3 nucleotide sequence: TGTGCCAGCAGCCCCGGACAGGCCCTCTCTGGAAACACCATATATTTT. As protein: CASSPGQALSGNTIYF. The complete variable domain, with remaining parts taken from reference TRBV7-6 and TRBJ1-3, reads GAGVSQSPRYKVTKRGQDVALRCDPISGHVSLYWYRQALGQGPEFLTYFNYEAQQDKSGLPNDRFSAERPEGSISTLTIQRTEQRDSAMYRCASSPGQALSGNTIYFGEGSWLTVV.

This clone was seen more than once but under ten times. This chain joins TRBV5-5 and TRBJ2-2; D possibly corresponds to TRBD1 (5 bases). The V gene's germline CDR1 is SGHKS and CDR2 YYEKEE (reference sequence). The CDR3 spans 16 residues. V shed 0 bases and J shed 2 bases, with 11 bases lying between them. In DNA form, the CDR3 reads TGTGCCAGCAGCTTGGGCGGCAGGACAAACACCGGGGAGCTGTTTTTT. Amino acids: CASSLGGRTNTGELFF.

This chain joins TRBV5-4 and TRBJ2-7; D ambiguous. In germline, CDR1 is SGHNT, CDR2 YYREEE (reference sequence). V was pared by 3 bases and J by 2 bases, with 6 bases between. This CDR3 is 12 amino acids long. The CDR3 here is CASSSRPYEQYF. CDR3 nucleotides: TGTGCCAGCAGCTCTCGACCCTACGAGCAGTACTTC.